The 20 T cell receptor beta chains presented below share a single source sample, sequenced in a study of CD8 T cells in ankylosing spondylitis. Findings and limits, study-wide: Ankylosing spondylitis blood seemed to carry a telltale TCR beta motif made of roughly 8 highly homologous variants.

TCRdb analysed the 5' RACE reads with MiXCR anew, one entry per CDR3 protein. The sample holds about 390,000 distinct CDR3 sequences, around 22% seen once. These receptors lack a known antigen. The specimen sequenced was blood, either unsorted or a sorted T cell fraction (not recorded which). Receptor source: a male donor with ankylosing spondylitis.

The V call is TRBV15, the J call TRBJ2-1, with D perhaps TRBD1 (6 bases). The V and J ends lost 0 bases and 6 bases respectively, with 15 bases between them. CDR1 is LNHNV, CDR2 YYDKDF, per germline (reference sequence). The CDR3 covers 16 residues. In nucleotides, the CDR3 is TGTGCCACCAGCAGAGATCTCGTGGGGGCGTCCAATGAGCAGTTCTTC. Protein sequence: CATSRDLVGASNEQFF. The whole variable domain, remainder taken from reference TRBV15 and TRBJ2-1, is DAMVIQNPRYQVTQFGKPVTLSCSQTLNHNVMYWYQQKSSQAPKLLFHYYDKDFNNEADTPDNFQSRRPNTSFCFLDIRSPGLGDTAMYLCATSRDLVGASNEQFFGPGTRLTVL.

This clonotype has only a few counts. This chain joins TRBV12-3 or TRBV12-4 and TRBJ2-7, with TRBD2 identical over 9 bases. The ends lost 5 bases at V and 7 bases at J; junction bases unmatched: 12. The CDR3 sequence is 15 residues long. CDR3 in amino acids: CASSPAGGPTDEQYF. CDR3 sequence (DNA): TGTGCCAGCAGTCCCGCGGGAGGGCCTACTGATGAGCAGTACTTC.

Only a few counts were recorded for this clonotype. The chain joins TRBV7-3 to TRBJ2-2, with 11 bases fitting TRBD2. The ends lost 2 bases at V and 3 bases at J; junction bases unmatched: 11. Germline CDR1 is SGHTA and CDR2 is FQGTGA. This CDR3 contains 19 residues. CDR3 amino acids: CASSLWGEGTSGYTGELFF. CDR3 sequence (DNA): TGTGCCAGCAGCTTATGGGGTGAAGGGACTAGCGGCTACACCGGGGAGCTGTTTTTT.

V gene TRBV25-1 combines with J gene TRBJ1-2, with 7 bases identical to TRBD1. After removal of 4 bases from V and 4 bases from J, the junction contained 3 bases not matched to a gene. The germline V gene encodes CDR1 MGHDK and CDR2 SYGVNS. This CDR3 contains 13 residues. The CDR3: CASSGRGVYGYTF. Written as DNA, the CDR3 is TGTGCCAGCAGTGGCAGGGGGGTCTATGGCTACACCTTC.

A few counts support this clonotype. This chain uses TRBV28 with TRBJ2-1; 7 bases agree with TRBD2. Unmatched junction bases numbered 2, after V lost 2 bases and J lost 10 bases. Germline CDR1 is MDHEN and CDR2 is SYDVKM. This CDR3 comprises 12 residues. In DNA, the CDR3 is TGTGCCAGCAGTTTAACGGGGGGAGAGCAGTTCTTC. Translation: CASSLTGGEQFF.

The V and J genes are TRBV19 and TRBJ1-2, with 8 bases matching TRBD1. The CDR3 loop spans 15 amino acids. The germline CDR1 and CDR2 sequences are LNHDA and SQIVND (reference sequence). V shed 4 bases and J 0 bases; nucleotides not matched to a gene: 4. The CDR3 nucleotides are TGTGCCAGTAGTACCCAGGACAGGGCTAACTATGGCTACACCTTC. Residues: CASSTQDRANYGYTF.

V and J are TRBV12-3 or TRBV12-4 and TRBJ1-5, with a possible D match to TRBD1 (6 bases). The CDR3 runs to 15 residues. V was cut by 7 bases and J by 6 bases, with 19 bases left in between. CDR3 sequence reads: CASKMTGEGSQPQHF. CDR3 in DNA: TGTGCCAGCAAAATGACAGGAGAAGGTAGTCAGCCCCAGCATTTT.

This clonotype has at least ten counts. The chain joins TRBV7-9 to TRBJ2-3, with D unresolved. Germline CDR1 reads SEHNR; CDR2 reads FQNEAQ (reference sequence). V dropped 5 bases and J dropped 6 bases, with 6 bases sitting between them. This CDR3 is 11 amino acids long. CDR3 nucleotide sequence: TGTGCCAGCAGCCTCCGCGATACGCAGTATTTT. Translation gives CASSLRDTQYF.

The chain links TRBV3-1 to TRBJ2-1; 7 nucleotides align to TRBD2. The CDR3 has 15 residues. Per the germline V gene, CDR1 is LGHDT and CDR2 is YNNKEL (reference sequence). The junction had 11 bases not matched to a gene; V was cut back by 5 bases and J by 7 bases. For the CDR3, the DNA is TGTGCCAGCAGCTCATTGGCGGGAGAAAGAAATGAGCAGTTCTTC. As protein: CASSSLAGERNEQFF.

The table lists this clonotype with a few counts. The genes are TRBV4-2 and TRBJ2-2; perhaps D is TRBD1 or TRBD2 (5 bases each). V was clipped by 4 bases and J by 1 base, with 19 bases between them. Germline V CDR1 and CDR2: LGHNA, YNFKEQ. CDR3 length equals 18 residues. CDR3 protein: CASSPQATGTVNTGELFF. The CDR3 DNA reads as TGTGCCAGCAGCCCACAAGCTACGGGGACGGTGAACACCGGGGAGCTGTTTTTT.

This clonotype turned up a few times. CDR3 sequence reads: CASSDLGTVATDTQYF. The CDR3 region has the DNA TGTGCCAGCAGTGATTTGGGGACAGTCGCGACAGATACGCAGTATTTT. V gene TRBV2 combines with J gene TRBJ2-3; TRBD1 agrees at 7 bases. The CDR3 consists of 16 residues. The junction had 9 bases not matched to a gene; V was cut back by 3 bases and J by 3 bases. The germline CDR1 and CDR2 sequences are SNHLY and FYNNEI. Drawing the rest from reference TRBV2 and TRBJ2-3, the complete variable domain is EPEVTQTPSHQVTQMGQEVILRCVPISNHLYFYWYRQILGQKVEFLVSFYNNEISEKSEIFDDQFSVERPDGSNFTLKIRSTKLEDSAMYFCASSDLGTVATDTQYFGPGTRLTVL.

This clonotype was detected ten times or more. The rearrangement uses TRBV3-1 and TRBJ2-2; D might be TRBD2 (5 bases). This CDR3 is 14 amino acids long. The germline V gene has CDR1 LGHDT and CDR2 YNNKEL (reference sequence). Trimming removed 3 bases at V and 6 bases at J, with 11 bases between. CDR3: CASSHQSRAGELFF. The CDR3 region has the DNA TGTGCCAGCAGCCACCAATCGCGGGCCGGGGAGCTGTTTTTT. Drawing the rest from reference TRBV3-1 and TRBJ2-2, the complete variable domain is DTAVSQTPKYLVTQMGNDKSIKCEQNLGHDTMYWYKQDSKKFLKIMFSYNNKELIINETVPNRFSPKSPDKAHLNLHINSLELGDSAVYFCASSHQSRAGELFFGEGSRLTVL.

V usage is TRBV24-1 and J usage is TRBJ2-5; no firm D call. Trimming removed 4 bases from V and 2 bases from J, with 10 bases in between. The V gene's germline CDR1 is KGHDR and CDR2 SFDVKD. The CDR3 loop spans 14 amino acids. CDR3 amino acids: CATSDSTAQETQYF. The DNA for the CDR3 is TGTGCCACCAGTGACTCGACGGCTCAAGAGACCCAGTACTTC.

The chain links TRBV10-3 to TRBJ1-3; TRBD1 aligns across 8 bases. Unmatched junction bases numbered 11, after V lost 6 bases and J lost 4 bases. This CDR3 has 16 amino acids. Germline CDR1 reads ENHRY; CDR2 reads SYGVKD. For the CDR3, the DNA is TGTGCCATCAGACCTGGACAGGGTCAAAACGGAAACACCATATATTTT. As protein: CAIRPGQGQNGNTIYF.

This clonotype occurred many times. The chain couples TRBV20-1 to TRBJ2-7; a weak D match, TRBD2 (6 bases). The V gene's germline CDR1 is DFQATT and CDR2 SNEGSKA (reference sequence). V lost 5 bases, J lost 5 bases, and 13 bases lay in between. There are 12 residues in the CDR3. CDR3 protein: CSAFRDSHEQYF. In DNA form, the CDR3 reads TGCAGTGCTTTCCGGGACTCGCACGAGCAGTACTTC.

J is TRBJ2-1 and V is TRBV19, with D possibly being TRBD1 or TRBD2 (7 bases each). This CDR3 region has 13 residues. Trimming left V 5 bases short and J 12 bases short, with 17 bases between. Germline V gene sequence: CDR1 LNHDA, CDR2 SQIVND (reference sequence). In DNA form, the CDR3 reads TGTGCCAGTAGTCGGGAGGTTCACAGGGGGCAGTTCTTC. As protein: CASSREVHRGQFF.

The chain combines TRBV19 with TRBJ2-5; maybe TRBD1 (6 bases). Germline values: CDR1 LNHDA, CDR2 SQIVND (reference sequence). Deletions cut 8 bases from V and 5 bases from J, with 12 bases between. The CDR3 consists of 12 residues. CDR3 nucleotide sequence: TGTGCCAGTCGACAGGTTGGTGAGACCCAGTACTTC. As protein: CASRQVGETQYF.

The chain couples TRBV2 to TRBJ1-2; D is possibly TRBD1 (5 bases). V dropped 5 bases and J dropped 4 bases, with 14 bases sitting between them. CDR1 and CDR2 (germline): SNHLY, FYNNEI. The CDR3 has 14 amino acids. CDR3 sequence (DNA): TGTGCCAGCAGTACAAGCAGGGCCGCCTATGGCTACACCTTC. Protein sequence: CASSTSRAAYGYTF.

The genes are TRBV20-1 and TRBJ2-4; 7 bases fit TRBD2. The CDR3 runs 14 residues. From germline, CDR1 is DFQATT and CDR2 SNEGSKA (reference sequence). J lost 7 bases, V lost 6 bases, and 12 bases had no gene match. CDR3 nucleotides: TGCAGTGCCGGGACTAAACCGCCTGTGAACATTCAGTACTTC. Its protein product is CSAGTKPPVNIQYF.

This clonotype was recorded a few times. The chain employs TRBV5-1 and TRBJ2-3; D is perhaps TRBD1 or TRBD2 (5 bases each). Between the trimmed V and J ends, which lost 0 bases and 3 bases, there was a span of 11 bases. Germline CDR1 is SGHRS and CDR2 is YFSETQ. This CDR3 has 15 residues. The CDR3, as DNA: TGCGCCAGCAGCTTGGAGCTAGCAGGGACAGATACGCAGTATTTT. It specifies CASSLELAGTDTQYF.